The clone carrying this T cell receptor beta chain is a singleton in its sample. No antigen is known for it. The CDR3 is 15 residues long. The sorted-subset replicate PCRs were given roughly 190 ng DNA, which is about 29,000 T cell genomes. Clones were read by immunoSEQ multiplex PCR, and TCRdb kept only the in-frame ones, dropping some. This repertoire shows some 2 million clones, about 94% found once; its top ten account for 0.95% to 1.5%. Terminally differentiated effector memory CD45RA+ cells were left out of the naive CD8 fraction, which was CD45RO-negative and positively selected for CCR7. None of the donors, who were healthy HIV-negative adults, had recently had acute infections or vaccinations. This sample was included in a study of shared clonotypes between healthy human individuals. Overall study context: Each donor's CD8 memory used one plate, CD8 naive two, each CD4 subset three. Findings and limits, study-wide: Richness estimates generally favored naive over memory subsets.

Sequencing used naive CD8+ T cells sorted from blood. The rearrangement uses TRBV12-1 and TRBJ1-2; the table's D call TRBD1 went unverified against the DNA. TRBV12-1 is an annotated pseudogene. The receptor was derived from a man in his late teens or twenties in good health. CDR3 coding DNA: TGTGCCAGAAGCCGGCGACAGATATATCAATGGAGCTACACCTTC. This codes for CARSRRQIYQWSYTF.